The sequence of this TCR beta chain was determined in a study of T cell responses to AZD1222 COVID-19 vaccine. Assay: immunoSEQ multiplex PCR; the TCRdb copy retains only in-frame clones and omits some. The sample includes about 150,000 clones, approximately 91% of them seen just once. Overall study results and limits: Researchers report vaccine-associated CD4 TCRs spanning spike, with dominance at 160-218 and 743-854. Clonal diversity may have been underestimated, and the donors were mostly white British, with more females than males.

A remark on this clone: Antigen: not known.

Looked up from germline, CDR1 is SGHDN and CDR2 is FVKESK. There are 14 residues in the CDR3. V gave up 2 bases and J gave up 4 bases, with 9 bases separating them. The origin of this receptor is an adult who had recovered from COVID-19. The sample consisted of peripheral blood, taken after recovery from COVID-19. The chain uses TRBV14 and TRBJ2-1, with D possibly being TRBD1 or TRBD2 (5 bases each). The CDR3 DNA follows: TGTGCCAGCAGCCAAATGGGACCGTACAATGAGCAGTTCTTC. Translation gives CASSQMGPYNEQFF.